The present T cell receptor (beta chain) was sequenced within a study of blood T cell repertoires in COVID-19. Study-wide context: PBMCs, B-cell-depleted T cells, or T cells provided the cDNA or gDNA that made up the material.

Assay used: immunoSEQ multiplex PCR; TCRdb lists only in-frame clones, some missing. This table holds 200,000 to 300,000 clones, 85% to 95% found once. Germline CDR1 and CDR2: LGHNA and YNFKEQ. The CDR3 totals 13 residues. V lost 8 bases and J lost 4, with 14 bases in between. This chain links TRBV4-2 with TRBJ1-2, with D possibly matching TRBD1 (6 bases). The sample comprised peripheral blood. The source is a young man with COVID-19, enrolled during active disease. The CDR3 DNA reads TGTGCCAGCGGGGGGGCCGTCGGCTATGGCTACACCTTC. Translating gives CASGGAVGYGYTF.